This is a list of T cell receptor beta chains from one sample in a study of blood T cell repertoires in COVID-19. The protocol was immunoSEQ multiplex PCR, while the TCRdb copy is restricted to in-frame clones and leaves out a portion. The table records 100,000 to 150,000 clones, roughly three quarters of them present only once. Sequenced input: peripheral blood. These receptors all come from a woman aged 70 to 79 with acute or convalescent COVID-19. CDR3s include the opening cysteine and the closing phenylalanine or tryptophan. A D gene is named only where the DNA matches it firmly. Only some rows state a clone size, as once, few, many or a class for expanded clones.

j_call: TRBJ2-5
clone_size: once
d_call: TRBD1
v_call: TRBV7-3
cdr3_nt: TGTGCCAGCAGCCGCGGGACAGGGGAGACCCAGTACTTC
cdr3_aa: CASSRGTGETQYF

j_call: TRBJ2-7
clone_size: NA
d_call: TRBD1
v_call: TRBV10-3
cdr3_nt: TGTGCCATCAATAAGGACAGGGCCTACGAGCAGTACTTC
cdr3_aa: CAINKDRAYEQYF

j_call: TRBJ2-7
clone_size: many
d_call: TRBD1
v_call: TRBV7-8
cdr3_nt: TGTGCCAGCAGCCCCGGACAGGGGTTCTACGAGCAGTACTTC
cdr3_aa: CASSPGQGFYEQYF

j_call: TRBJ1-6
clone_size: NA
d_call: NA
v_call: TRBV27
cdr3_nt: TGTGCCAGCAGTGCCCGCAGGGTTAATTCACCCCTCCACTTT
cdr3_aa: CASSARRVNSPLHF

j_call: TRBJ1-5
clone_size: NA
d_call: NA
v_call: TRBV19
cdr3_nt: TGTGCCAGTAGTCTGGGAGCTGGGGGCGTGGGGCAGCCCCAGCATTTT
cdr3_aa: CASSLGAGGVGQPQHF

j_call: TRBJ2-3
clone_size: NA
d_call: TRBD2
v_call: TRBV5-8
cdr3_nt: TGTGCCAGTCTCGTAGCGGGAGGATGGGCAGATACGCAGTATTTT
cdr3_aa: CASLVAGGWADTQYF

j_call: TRBJ2-2
clone_size: NA
d_call: NA
v_call: TRBV6-5
cdr3_nt: TGTGCCAGCAGTTACCAACAGTTGAACACCGGGGAGCTGTTTTTT
cdr3_aa: CASSYQQLNTGELFF

j_call: TRBJ1-5
clone_size: few
d_call: NA
v_call: TRBV6-5
cdr3_nt: TGTGCCAGCAGCCCCGCCACCTATAATCAGCCCCAGCATTTT
cdr3_aa: CASSPATYNQPQHF

j_call: TRBJ2-5
clone_size: NA
d_call: NA
v_call: TRBV11-3
cdr3_nt: TGTGCCAGCAGCCCGGGACAACAAGAGACCCAGTACTTC
cdr3_aa: CASSPGQQETQYF

j_call: TRBJ2-2
clone_size: NA
d_call: NA
v_call: TRBV3-1/TRBV3-2
cdr3_nt: TGTGCCAGCAGCCAAGGGCGCGGTACCGGGGAGCTGTTTTTT
cdr3_aa: CASSQGRGTGELFF

j_call: TRBJ2-7
clone_size: NA
d_call: NA
v_call: TRBV18
cdr3_nt: TGTGCCAGCTCACTATTTGTTTTCGAGCAGTACTTC
cdr3_aa: CASSLFVFEQYF

j_call: TRBJ1-1
clone_size: many
d_call: NA
v_call: TRBV6-5
cdr3_nt: TGTGCCAGCAGTTACTCCAGCCAGGACACTGAAGCTTTCTTT
cdr3_aa: CASSYSSQDTEAFF

j_call: TRBJ2-5
clone_size: NA
d_call: TRBD2
v_call: TRBV7-2
cdr3_nt: TGTGCCAGCAGCCAGACTAGCGGGGGGGCAGAGACCCAGTACTTC
cdr3_aa: CASSQTSGGAETQYF